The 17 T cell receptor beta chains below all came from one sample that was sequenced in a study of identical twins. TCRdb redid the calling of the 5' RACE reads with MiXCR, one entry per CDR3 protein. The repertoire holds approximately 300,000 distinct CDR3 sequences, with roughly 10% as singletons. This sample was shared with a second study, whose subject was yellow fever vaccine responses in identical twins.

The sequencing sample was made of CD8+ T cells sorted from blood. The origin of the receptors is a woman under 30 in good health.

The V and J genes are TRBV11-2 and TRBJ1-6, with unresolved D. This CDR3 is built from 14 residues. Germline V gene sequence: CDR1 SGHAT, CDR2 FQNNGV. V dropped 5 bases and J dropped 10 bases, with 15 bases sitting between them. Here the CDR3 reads CASSLYIRGSPLHF. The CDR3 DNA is TGTGCCAGCAGCCTCTATATCCGAGGGTCACCCCTCCACTTT.

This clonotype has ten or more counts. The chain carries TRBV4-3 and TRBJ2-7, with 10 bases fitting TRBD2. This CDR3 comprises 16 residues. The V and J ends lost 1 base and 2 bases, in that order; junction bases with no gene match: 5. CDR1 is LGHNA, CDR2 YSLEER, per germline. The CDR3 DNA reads TGCGCCAGCAGCCAAGGAACTAGCGGGGAACCCTACGAGCAGTACTTC. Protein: CASSQGTSGEPYEQYF.

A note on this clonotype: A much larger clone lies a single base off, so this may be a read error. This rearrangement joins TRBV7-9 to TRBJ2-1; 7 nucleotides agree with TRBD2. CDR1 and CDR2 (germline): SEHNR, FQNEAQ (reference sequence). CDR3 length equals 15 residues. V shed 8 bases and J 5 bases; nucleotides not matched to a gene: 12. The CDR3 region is CASGSLADLNNEQFF. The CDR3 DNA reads TGTGCCAGCGGCTCGCTAGCGGACCTTAACAATGAGCAGTTCTTC.

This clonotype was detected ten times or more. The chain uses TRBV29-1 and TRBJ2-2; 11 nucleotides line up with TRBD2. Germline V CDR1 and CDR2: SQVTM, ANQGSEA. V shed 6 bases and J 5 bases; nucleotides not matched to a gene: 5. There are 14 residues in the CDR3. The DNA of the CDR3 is TGCAGCGTACTTAGCGGGAGGGGGACCGGGGAGCTGTTTTTT. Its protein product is CSVLSGRGTGELFF.

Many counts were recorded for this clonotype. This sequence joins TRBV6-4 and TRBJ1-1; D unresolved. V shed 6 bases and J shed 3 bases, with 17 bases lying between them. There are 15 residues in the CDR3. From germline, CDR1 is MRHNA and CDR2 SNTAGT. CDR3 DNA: TGTGCCAGCAGGACGACGGACCGTACTTACACTGAAGCTTTCTTT. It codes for CASRTTDRTYTEAFF.

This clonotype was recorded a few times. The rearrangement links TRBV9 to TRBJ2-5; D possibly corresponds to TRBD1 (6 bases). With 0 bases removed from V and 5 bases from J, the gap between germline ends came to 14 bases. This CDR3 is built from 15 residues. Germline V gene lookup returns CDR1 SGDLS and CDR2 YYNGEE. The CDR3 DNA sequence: TGTGCCAGCAGCGTAGGGCAGGGGAATTTTGAGACCCAGTACTTC. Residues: CASSVGQGNFETQYF.

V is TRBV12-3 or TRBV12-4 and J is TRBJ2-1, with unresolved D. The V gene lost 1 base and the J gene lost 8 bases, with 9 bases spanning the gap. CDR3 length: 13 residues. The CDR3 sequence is CASSLGRVDEQFF. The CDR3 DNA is TGTGCCAGCAGTTTAGGTAGGGTCGATGAGCAGTTCTTC.

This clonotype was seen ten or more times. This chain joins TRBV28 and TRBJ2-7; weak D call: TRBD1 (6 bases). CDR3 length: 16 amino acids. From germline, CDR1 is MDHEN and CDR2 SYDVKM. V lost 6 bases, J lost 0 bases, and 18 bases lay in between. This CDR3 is CASSPPTGLHSYEQYF. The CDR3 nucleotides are TGTGCCAGCAGCCCCCCAACAGGGCTCCACTCCTACGAGCAGTACTTC.

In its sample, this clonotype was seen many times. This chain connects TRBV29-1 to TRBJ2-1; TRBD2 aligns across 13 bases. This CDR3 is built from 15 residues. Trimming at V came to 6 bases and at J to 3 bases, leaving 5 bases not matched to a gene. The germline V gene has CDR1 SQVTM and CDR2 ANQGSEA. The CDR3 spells CSVELAGGYYNEQFF. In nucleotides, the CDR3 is TGCAGCGTCGAACTAGCGGGAGGGTACTACAATGAGCAGTTCTTC.

The CDR3 DNA reads TGTGCCAGCAGTTACGGGGACACCCCCAGCGGGAGGGCCGAGGAGACCCAGTACTTC. It is translated as CASSYGDTPSGRAEETQYF. The chain couples TRBV6-5 to TRBJ2-5, with TRBD2 matching 10 bases. J gave up 5 bases and V 2 bases, and 17 bases lay outside the gene matches. Germline CDR1 reads MNHEY; CDR2 reads SVGAGI. The CDR3 extends over 19 amino acids.

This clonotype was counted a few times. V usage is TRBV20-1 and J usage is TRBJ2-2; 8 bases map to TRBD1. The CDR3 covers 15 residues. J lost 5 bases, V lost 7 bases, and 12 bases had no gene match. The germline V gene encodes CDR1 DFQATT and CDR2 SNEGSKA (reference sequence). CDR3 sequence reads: CSVGQGARMTGELFF. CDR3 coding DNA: TGCAGTGTTGGGCAGGGGGCGAGAATGACCGGGGAGCTGTTTTTT.

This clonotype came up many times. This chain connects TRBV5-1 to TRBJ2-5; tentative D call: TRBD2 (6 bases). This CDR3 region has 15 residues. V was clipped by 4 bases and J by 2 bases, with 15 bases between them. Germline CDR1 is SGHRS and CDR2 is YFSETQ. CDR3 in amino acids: CASSLYGGSQETQYF. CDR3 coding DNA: TGCGCCAGCAGCCTTTACGGGGGTTCACAAGAGACCCAGTACTTC.

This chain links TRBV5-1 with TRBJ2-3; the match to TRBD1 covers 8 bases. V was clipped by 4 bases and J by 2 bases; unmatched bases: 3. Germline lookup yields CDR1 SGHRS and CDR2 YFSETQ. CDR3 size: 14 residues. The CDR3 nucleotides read TGCGCCAGCAGCCCGGACAGGGCCACAGATACGCAGTATTTT. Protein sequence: CASSPDRATDTQYF.

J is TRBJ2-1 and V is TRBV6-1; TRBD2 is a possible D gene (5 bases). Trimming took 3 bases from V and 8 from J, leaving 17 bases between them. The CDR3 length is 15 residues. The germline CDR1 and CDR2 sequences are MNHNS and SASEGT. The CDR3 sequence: CASSEDWMGVDEQFF. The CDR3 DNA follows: TGTGCCAGCAGTGAGGACTGGATGGGAGTAGATGAGCAGTTCTTC.

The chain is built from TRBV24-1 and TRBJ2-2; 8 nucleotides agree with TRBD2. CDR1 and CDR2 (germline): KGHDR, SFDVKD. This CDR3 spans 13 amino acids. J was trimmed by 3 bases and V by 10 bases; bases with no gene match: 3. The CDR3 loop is CATGLDYTGELFF. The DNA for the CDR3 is TGTGCCACGGGACTAGATTACACCGGGGAGCTGTTTTTT.

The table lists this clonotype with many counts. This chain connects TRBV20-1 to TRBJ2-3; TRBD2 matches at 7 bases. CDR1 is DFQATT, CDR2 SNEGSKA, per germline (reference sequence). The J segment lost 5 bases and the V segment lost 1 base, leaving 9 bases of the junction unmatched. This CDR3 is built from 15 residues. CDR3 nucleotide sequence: TGCAGTGCTAGAGCGGGGGGACGAACGATAGATACGCAGTATTTT. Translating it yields CSARAGGRTIDTQYF.

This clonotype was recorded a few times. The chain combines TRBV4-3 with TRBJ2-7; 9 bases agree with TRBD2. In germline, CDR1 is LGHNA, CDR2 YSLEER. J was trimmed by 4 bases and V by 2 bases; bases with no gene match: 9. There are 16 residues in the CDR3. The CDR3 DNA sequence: TGCGCCAGCAGCCAAACTTCGCGGGAGGGCTTATACGAGCAGTACTTC. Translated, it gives CASSQTSREGLYEQYF.